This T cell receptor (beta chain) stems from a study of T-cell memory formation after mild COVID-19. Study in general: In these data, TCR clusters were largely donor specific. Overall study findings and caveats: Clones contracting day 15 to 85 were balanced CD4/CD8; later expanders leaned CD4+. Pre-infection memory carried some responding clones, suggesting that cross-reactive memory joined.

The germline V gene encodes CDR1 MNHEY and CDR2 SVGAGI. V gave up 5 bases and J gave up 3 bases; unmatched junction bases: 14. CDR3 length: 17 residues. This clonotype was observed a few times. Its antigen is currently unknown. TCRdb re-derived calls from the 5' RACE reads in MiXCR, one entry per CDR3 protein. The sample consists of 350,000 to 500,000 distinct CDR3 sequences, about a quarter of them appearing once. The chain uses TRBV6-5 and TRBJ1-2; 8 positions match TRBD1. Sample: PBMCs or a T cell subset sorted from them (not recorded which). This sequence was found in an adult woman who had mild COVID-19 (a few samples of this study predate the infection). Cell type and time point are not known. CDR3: CASSLLGGQVFDYGYTF. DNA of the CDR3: TGTGCCAGCAGTCTGCTAGGGGGACAGGTTTTCGACTATGGCTACACCTTC.